This T cell receptor (beta chain) stems from a study of T cell changes during pregnancy in multiple sclerosis. CDR1 is PRHDT and CDR2 is FYEKMQ in the germline V gene (reference sequence). V dropped 5 bases and J dropped 5; count of bases not matched to a gene: 3. The CDR3 runs 13 residues. Repertoires were generated with immunoSEQ multiplex PCR, while TCRdb's copy carries only in-frame clones and drops some. The sample includes roughly 38,000 clones, approximately 90% of them seen just once. The source of this sequence is a female donor with multiple sclerosis, enrolled in a pregnancy study. This specimen was CD8+ T cells from peripheral blood mononuclear cells, taken before pregnancy. The chain is built from TRBV13 and TRBJ2-3; 8 nucleotides agree with TRBD2. CDR3 DNA: TGTGCCAGCAGCCTACGGGAGGGAGATACGCAGTATTTT. It is translated as CASSLREGDTQYF.